One and the same sample provided the 29 T cell receptor beta chains below, sequenced in a study of PD-L1 blockade in urothelial cancer (dated by TCRdb to about 2017). Library prep was done by the immunoSEQ multiplex PCR assay. What TCRdb holds here is the immuneACCESS table cut down to in-frame rearrangements. Part of the clones is not present; checked against another copy, under half of the missing clones reflect an unresolved V gene, and the others are unexplained. The sample data list approximately 19,000 clones, and approximately 89% of these were observed just once. The ten biggest clones cover roughly 13% of the sample. The time point tag for this specimen amounts to: pretreatment peripheral blood. The sequencing here drew on PBMCs, taken around atezolizumab (anti-PD-L1) treatment. Receptors originate from a man between 65 and 85 years old with urothelial cancer.

The chain recombines TRBV29-1 with TRBJ1-5, with TRBD1 identical over 8 bases. The V gene end was trimmed by 7 bases and the J gene end by 4 bases; junction bases not matched to a gene: 9. Germline V gene lookup returns CDR1 SQVTM and CDR2 ANQGSEA. The CDR3 loop spans 14 amino acids. The CDR3 nucleotides read TGCAGCGCCGAGACAGGGGCCGCAAATCAGCCCCAGCATTTT. The encoded protein is CSAETGAANQPQHF.

The chain recombines TRBV19 with TRBJ1-5; 10 bases line up with TRBD1. Germline V gene sequence: CDR1 LNHDA, CDR2 SQIVND (reference sequence). The CDR3 runs 15 residues. With V trimmed by 7 bases and J by 4 bases, 7 bases remained unmatched. Written as DNA, the CDR3 is TGTGCCAGTATTCAGCCGGGACAGGGGAATCAGCCCCAGCATTTT. The encoded protein is CASIQPGQGNQPQHF.

The CDR3 reads CASLRDTQYF. Written as DNA, the CDR3 is TGCGCCAGTTTGCGAGATACGCAGTATTTT. The rearrangement links TRBV10-2 to TRBJ2-3; no reliable D call. CDR1 WSHSY and CDR2 SAAADI come from the germline V gene. The CDR3 consists of 10 residues. Trimming shortened V by 9 bases and J by 5 bases, and 6 bases separated the two germline ends.

This clone was observed once. V usage is TRBV30 and J usage is TRBJ1-2; no clear D. V lost 3 bases, J lost 8 bases, and 10 bases lay in between. CDR1 GTSNPN and CDR2 SVGIG come from the germline V gene (reference sequence). The CDR3 is 11 amino acids. CDR3 sequence: CAWRPGGGYTF. DNA for the CDR3: TGTGCCTGGAGACCGGGAGGAGGCTACACCTTC.

This chain joins TRBV19 and TRBJ1-1; the D gene is possibly TRBD1 (6 bases). Deletions cut 4 bases from V and 2 bases from J, with 26 bases between. The V gene's germline CDR1 is LNHDA and CDR2 SQIVND (reference sequence). The CDR3 length is 19 residues. The CDR3 region has the DNA TGTGCCAGTAGTAACCCACAGGGAATGGTATCCCGACGAAACACTGAAGCTTTCTTT. Its translation is CASSNPQGMVSRRNTEAFF.

CDR3 DNA: TGTGCCAGCAGAGCAAACAGGGGAGGCAACACTGAAGCTTTCTTT. Protein sequence: CASRANRGGNTEAFF. The V and J genes are TRBV6-1 and TRBJ1-1, with 7 bases aligning to TRBD1. The CDR3 loop spans 15 amino acids. Per the germline V gene, CDR1 is MNHNS and CDR2 is SASEGT. Trimming at V came to 6 bases and at J to 2 bases, leaving 9 bases not matched to a gene.

The genes are TRBV7-9 and TRBJ1-2, with D possibly matching TRBD1 (5 bases). Trimming cost V 7 bases and J 3 bases, with 21 bases left between them. The CDR3 has 16 amino acids. Germline V gives CDR1 SEHNR, CDR2 FQNEAQ (reference sequence). The CDR3 loop reads CASTQDWSGRDYGYTF. As DNA, the CDR3 is TGTGCCAGCACCCAAGACTGGTCAGGGCGAGACTATGGCTACACCTTC.

The gene calls are TRBV19 and TRBJ2-1; TRBD1 aligns across 7 bases. V was clipped by 3 bases and J by 8 bases; unmatched bases: 10. This CDR3 is built from 15 residues. Germline V gives CDR1 LNHDA, CDR2 SQIVND (reference sequence). Here the CDR3 DNA reads TGTGCCAGTAGTATTCGAGGGGGCGAGTGGGATGAGCAGTTCTTC. Protein: CASSIRGGEWDEQFF.

The chain couples TRBV5-1 to TRBJ2-3; possible D gene TRBD2, 5 bases. The CDR3 totals 14 residues. Trimming stripped 4 bases from V and 4 bases from J, with 13 bases between. The germline gives CDR1 SGHRS, CDR2 YFSETQ. DNA for the CDR3: TGCGCCAGCAGCCCACAACTAGATGCAGATACGCAGTATTTT. Protein: CASSPQLDADTQYF.

This rearrangement joins TRBV4-1 to TRBJ2-3, with D unclear. The CDR3 runs to 13 residues. Looked up from germline, CDR1 is MGHRA and CDR2 is YSYEKL. Deletions cut 6 bases from V and 0 bases from J, with 7 bases between. In DNA, the CDR3 is TGCGCCAGCAGAGAAACTAGCACAGATACGCAGTATTTT. Protein product: CASRETSTDTQYF.

The rearrangement joins TRBV18 to TRBJ2-7; 8 nucleotides agree with TRBD1. Germline assignment: CDR1 KGHSH and CDR2 LQKENI. This CDR3 region has 14 residues. The V and J ends lost 6 bases and 0 bases, in that order; junction bases with no gene match: 4. DNA for the CDR3: TGTGCCAGCTCTCTCGGACAGGGCTCCTACGAGCAGTACTTC. This gives the protein CASSLGQGSYEQYF. Full variable domain (remainder filled in from reference TRBV18 and TRBJ2-7): NAGVMQNPRHLVRRRGQEARLRCSPMKGHSHVYWYRQLPEEGLKFMVYLQKENIIDESGMPKERFSAEFPKEGPSILRIQQVVRGDSAAYFCASSLGQGSYEQYFGPGTRLTVT.

This chain connects TRBV5-1 to TRBJ2-3, with TRBD2 identical over 8 bases. After removal of 4 bases from V and 4 bases from J, the junction contained 11 bases not matched to a gene. Per germline, CDR1 SGHRS and CDR2 YFSETQ. The length of the CDR3 is 16 residues. Here the CDR3 reads CASSAQAGTRADTQYF. The CDR3 coding sequence is TGCGCCAGCAGCGCACAGGCCGGGACTAGAGCAGATACGCAGTATTTT. The full variable domain, its missing parts supplied by reference TRBV5-1 and TRBJ2-3, is KAGVTQTPRYLIKTRGQQVTLSCSPISGHRSVSWYQQTPGQGLQFLFEYFSETQRNKGNFPGRFSGRQFSNSRSEMNVSTLELGDSALYLCASSAQAGTRADTQYFGPGTRLTVL.

V is TRBV27 and J is TRBJ2-6; D call uncertain. Germline assignment: CDR1 MNHEY and CDR2 SMNVEV (reference sequence). Deletions cut 6 bases from V and 4 bases from J, with 7 bases between. This CDR3 contains 13 residues. Here the CDR3 reads CASRPRGANVLTF. The CDR3, as DNA: TGTGCCAGCAGACCGAGGGGGGCCAACGTCCTGACTTTC.

This chain uses TRBV27 with TRBJ1-6; maybe TRBD1 (6 bases). The V and J ends lost 0 bases and 7 bases respectively, with 16 bases between them. CDR1 and CDR2 from the germline V gene are MNHEY and SMNVEV (reference sequence). This CDR3 spans 17 amino acids. The CDR3 DNA reads TGTGCCAGCAGTTTATCACTACAGGGTTCCTGGAATTCACCCCTCCACTTT. Amino acids: CASSLSLQGSWNSPLHF.

This clone appeared once. The rearrangement uses TRBV27 and TRBJ1-4; no definite D call. V was shortened by 6 bases and J by 0 bases, with 5 bases between the two germline ends. CDR3 size: 13 residues. Germline V gene sequence: CDR1 MNHEY, CDR2 SMNVEV (reference sequence). CDR3 protein: CASRVATNEKLFF. The CDR3 nucleotides read TGTGCCAGCAGGGTAGCAACTAATGAAAAACTGTTTTTT.

This rearrangement joins TRBV2 to TRBJ1-2, with D unclear. The CDR3 covers 12 residues. The germline gives CDR1 SNHLY, CDR2 FYNNEI. The ends were cut back, 8 bases at V and 2 bases at J, with 9 bases in the middle. The CDR3 reads CASSTQNYGYTF. The CDR3 DNA sequence: TGTGCCAGCTCGACACAGAACTATGGCTACACCTTC.

The table lists this clone with a few counts. J is TRBJ1-3 and V is TRBV11-2, with D tentatively TRBD1 (5 bases). CDR1 SGHAT and CDR2 FQNNGV come from the germline V gene. Trimming shortened V by 2 bases and J by 4 bases, and 9 bases separated the two germline ends. The CDR3 is 14 amino acids. Written as DNA, the CDR3 is TGTGCCAGCAGCTTACCAGGGTCCGGAAACACCATATATTTT. Translation gives CASSLPGSGNTIYF.

The chain couples TRBV19 to TRBJ2-5; maybe TRBD1 (6 bases). V lost 9 bases to trimming and J lost 2 bases, with 19 bases between them. The CDR3 is 15 amino acids. The V gene's germline CDR1 is LNHDA and CDR2 SQIVND (reference sequence). Written as DNA, the CDR3 is TGTGCCAGCCGCCAACAGGGTGTAGGGCAAGAGACCCAGTACTTC. It is translated as CASRQQGVGQETQYF.

This clone was detected a few times. The chain has TRBV29-1 and TRBJ1-1; D not certain. Germline CDR1 reads SQVTM; CDR2 reads ANQGSEA. Trimming stripped 4 bases from V and 5 bases from J, with 14 bases between. This CDR3 spans 13 amino acids. CDR3 in DNA: TGCAGCGTTGGTAGAGGGCGAAGGACTGAAGCTTTCTTT. Translation gives CSVGRGRRTEAFF.

This clone was detected only once. The rearrangement links TRBV29-1 to TRBJ1-1, with a possible D match to TRBD1 (6 bases). This CDR3 has 12 residues. Germline CDR1 reads SQVTM; CDR2 reads ANQGSEA. Trimming left V 7 bases short and J 7 bases short, with 16 bases between. CDR3 residues: CSAGSTGVEAFF. In nucleotides, the CDR3 is TGCAGCGCCGGGTCGACAGGAGTTGAAGCTTTCTTT.

The rearrangement joins TRBV27 to TRBJ2-7; the match to TRBD2 covers 9 bases. The ends lost 5 bases at V and 2 bases at J; junction bases unmatched: 10. Looked up from germline, CDR1 is MNHEY and CDR2 is SMNVEV (reference sequence). The CDR3 runs 16 residues. The CDR3 nucleotides are TGTGCCAGCAGTATACCCCCGGGACTAGCCCCCTACGAGCAGTACTTC. This codes for CASSIPPGLAPYEQYF.

The chain couples TRBV18 to TRBJ1-5; TRBD1 matches at 11 bases. With 4 bases clipped from V and 1 base from J, the junction kept 3 bases outside the gene matches. Looked up from germline, CDR1 is KGHSH and CDR2 is LQKENI. This CDR3 has 16 residues. The CDR3 DNA reads TGTGCCAGCTCACTGGGGACAGGGGGAAGCAATCAGCCCCAGCATTTT. It specifies CASSLGTGGSNQPQHF. The full variable domain, in which reference TRBV18 and TRBJ1-5 provide the parts outside the CDR3, is NAGVMQNPRHLVRRRGQEARLRCSPMKGHSHVYWYRQLPEEGLKFMVYLQKENIIDESGMPKERFSAEFPKEGPSILRIQQVVRGDSAAYFCASSLGTGGSNQPQHFGDGTRLSIL.

This clone has more than one count but fewer than ten. This chain connects TRBV9 to TRBJ1-2, with D unclear. V dropped 0 bases and J dropped 0 bases, with 9 bases sitting between them. Germline V gene lookup returns CDR1 SGDLS and CDR2 YYNGEE. The CDR3 extends over 15 amino acids. The CDR3 DNA reads as TGTGCCAGCAGCGTAGACCGAATAGCTAACTATGGCTACACCTTC. This translates into CASSVDRIANYGYTF.

The genes are TRBV7-9 and TRBJ2-1; D is unclear. The CDR3 runs to 12 residues. The germline gives CDR1 SEHNR, CDR2 FQNEAQ (reference sequence). Trimming shortened V by 5 bases and J by 9 bases, and 11 bases separated the two germline ends. Written as DNA, the CDR3 is TGTGCCAGCAGCCCAAAGTCAGGTGAGCAGTTCTTC. This sequence encodes CASSPKSGEQFF.

The chain is built from TRBV5-1 and TRBJ1-5, with D possibly matching TRBD1 (5 bases). The germline V and J ends were trimmed by 0 bases and 2 bases, with 6 bases remaining between them. This CDR3 is 14 amino acids long. The germline V gene has CDR1 SGHRS and CDR2 YFSETQ. The CDR3 loop is CASSLGGRNQPQHF. CDR3 bases: TGCGCCAGCAGCTTGGGGGGCCGCAATCAGCCCCAGCATTTT.

Details on this clone: One junction end disagrees with the germline gene, perhaps due to a read error. The chain carries TRBV2 and TRBJ1-4; a possible D gene is TRBD1 (6 bases). The CDR3 extends over 14 amino acids. Germline V gene lookup returns CDR1 SNHLY and CDR2 FYNNEI. This CDR3 reads CASREGTLNEKLFF. CDR3 nucleotide sequence: TGTGCCAGCAGGGAAGGGACACTCAATGAAAAACTGTTTTTT.

The CDR3 here is CASSQASGGITGELFF. CDR3 sequence (DNA): TGTGCCAGCAGCCAGGCTAGCGGGGGGATCACCGGGGAGCTGTTTTTT. The chain uses TRBV4-2 and TRBJ2-2; 11 bases line up with TRBD2. CDR3 length: 16 amino acids. Germline V gene lookup returns CDR1 LGHNA and CDR2 YNFKEQ. After removal of 3 bases from V and 4 bases from J, the junction contained 4 bases not matched to a gene.

The chain combines TRBV15 with TRBJ1-1, with 7 bases that match TRBD1. V was pared by 3 bases and J by 1 base, with 5 bases of the junction left unmatched. This CDR3 is 15 amino acids long. Germline V gene lookup returns CDR1 LNHNV and CDR2 YYDKDF (reference sequence). CDR3 in DNA: TGTGCCACCAGCAGGTTCAGGGGGGAGAACACTGAAGCTTTCTTT. This codes for CATSRFRGENTEAFF.

In DNA, the CDR3 is TGTGCCAGCAGTGAAGTAGGGGATGGTGGAGCTTTCTTT. This sequence encodes CASSEVGDGGAFF. This chain connects TRBV6-1 to TRBJ1-1; D possibly corresponds to TRBD1 (5 bases). CDR1 is MNHNS, CDR2 SASEGT, per germline. V lost 1 base to trimming and J lost 10 bases, with 13 bases between them. The CDR3 is 13 residues long.